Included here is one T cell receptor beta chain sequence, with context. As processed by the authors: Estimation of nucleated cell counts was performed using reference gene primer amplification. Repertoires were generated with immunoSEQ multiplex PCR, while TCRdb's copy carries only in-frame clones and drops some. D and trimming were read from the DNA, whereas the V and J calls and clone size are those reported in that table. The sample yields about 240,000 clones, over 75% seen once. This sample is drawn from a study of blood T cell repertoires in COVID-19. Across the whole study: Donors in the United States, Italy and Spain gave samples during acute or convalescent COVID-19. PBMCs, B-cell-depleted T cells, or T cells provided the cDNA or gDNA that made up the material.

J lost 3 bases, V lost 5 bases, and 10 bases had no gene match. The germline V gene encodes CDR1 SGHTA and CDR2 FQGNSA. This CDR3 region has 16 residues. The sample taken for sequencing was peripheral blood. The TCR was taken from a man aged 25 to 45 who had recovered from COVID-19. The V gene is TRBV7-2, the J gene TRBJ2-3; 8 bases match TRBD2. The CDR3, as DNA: TGTGCCAGCAGCCTTTCTCGGGGGGGGCCGACAGATACGCAGTATTTT. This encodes CASSLSRGGPTDTQYF.